The source of this T cell receptor (beta chain) is a study of radiation and T cells in renal cell carcinoma. At the level of the study: Nephrectomy followed 15 Gy stereotactic body radiation by 4 weeks.

CDR1 is SGHRS, CDR2 YFSETQ, per germline. Trimming took 4 bases from V and 3 from J, leaving 13 bases between them. The CDR3 sequence is 15 residues long. TCRdb keeps only in-frame clones here, not all; method: immunoSEQ multiplex PCR. This table holds 120,000 to 150,000 clones, about 88% found once. Notes on the study in general: From baseline, blood top tumor clonotypes peaked at 2 weeks post-radiation.

This clone was seen only once. The target antigen is unknown. Time point: baseline pretreatment blood. The treatment here: 15 Gy SBRT to primary tumor, nephrectomy 4 weeks later. Blood was sampled at baseline, 2 weeks and 4 weeks after SBRT. Clear cell pathology was present in this patient's renal cell carcinoma. The receptor was derived from a woman aged 70 to 79 with renal cell carcinoma. The sequences come from blood, collected from a patient whose treatment included radiotherapy and nephrectomy. The V gene is TRBV5-1, the J gene TRBJ1-4, with D perhaps matching TRBD1 (6 bases). CDR3 sequence (DNA): TGCGCCAGCAGCCCCTCACAGGGCTCTAATGAAAAACTGTTTTTT. It is translated as CASSPSQGSNEKLFF.